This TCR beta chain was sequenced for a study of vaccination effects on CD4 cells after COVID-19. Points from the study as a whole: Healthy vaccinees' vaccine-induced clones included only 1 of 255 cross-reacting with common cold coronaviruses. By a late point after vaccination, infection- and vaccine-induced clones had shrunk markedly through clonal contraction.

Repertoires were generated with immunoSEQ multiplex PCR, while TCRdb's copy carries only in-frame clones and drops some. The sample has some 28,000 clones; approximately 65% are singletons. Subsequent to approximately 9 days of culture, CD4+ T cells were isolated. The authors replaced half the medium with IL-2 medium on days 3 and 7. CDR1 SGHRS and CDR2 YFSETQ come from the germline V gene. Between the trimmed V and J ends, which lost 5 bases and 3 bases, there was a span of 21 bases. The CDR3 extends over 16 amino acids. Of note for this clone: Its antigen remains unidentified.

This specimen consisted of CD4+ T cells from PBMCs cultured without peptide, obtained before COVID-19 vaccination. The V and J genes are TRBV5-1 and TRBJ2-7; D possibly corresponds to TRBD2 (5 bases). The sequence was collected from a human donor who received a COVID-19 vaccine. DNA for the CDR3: TGCGCCAGCAGGCGTCGGAGGACGGGCAGCCTCTACGAGCAGTACTTC. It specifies CASRRRRTGSLYEQYF.